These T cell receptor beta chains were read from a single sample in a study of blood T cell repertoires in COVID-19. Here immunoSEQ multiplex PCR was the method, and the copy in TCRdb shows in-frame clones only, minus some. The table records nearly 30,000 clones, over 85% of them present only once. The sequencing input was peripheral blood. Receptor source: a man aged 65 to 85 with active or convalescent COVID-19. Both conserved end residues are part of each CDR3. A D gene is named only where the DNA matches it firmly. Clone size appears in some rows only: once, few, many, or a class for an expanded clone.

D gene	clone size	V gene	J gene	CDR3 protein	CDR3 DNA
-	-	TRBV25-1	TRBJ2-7	CASSGHEYYEQYF	TGTGCCAGCAGTGGACATGAATACTACGAGCAGTACTTC
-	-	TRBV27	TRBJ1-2	CASSLWAGSGYTF	TGTGCCAGCAGTTTATGGGCAGGCAGTGGCTACACCTTC
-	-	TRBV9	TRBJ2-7	CASSVGAGSYEQYF	TGTGCCAGCAGCGTAGGGGCGGGGTCCTACGAGCAGTACTTC
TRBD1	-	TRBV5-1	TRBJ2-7	CASSSGQEPYEQYF	TGCGCCAGCAGCTCCGGACAGGAGCCCTACGAGCAGTACTTC
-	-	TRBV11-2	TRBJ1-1	CASSGQLEAFF	TGTGCCAGCAGCGGACAGCTTGAAGCTTTCTTT
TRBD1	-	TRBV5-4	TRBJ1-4	CASSARDSHNEKLFF	TGTGCCAGCAGCGCCCGGGACAGCCATAATGAAAAACTGTTTTTT
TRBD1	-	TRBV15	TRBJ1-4	CATSRGGQASTNEKLFF	TGTGCCACCAGCAGAGGGGGACAGGCCTCAACTAATGAAAAACTGTTTTTT
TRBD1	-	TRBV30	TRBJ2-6	CAWSPPRDRGLGANVLTF	TGTGCCTGGAGCCCCCCGCGGGACAGGGGGCTAGGGGCCAACGTCCTGACTTTC
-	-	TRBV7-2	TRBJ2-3	CASSLGLTSTDTQYF	TGTGCCAGCAGCTTAGGGCTGACTAGTACAGATACGCAGTATTTT
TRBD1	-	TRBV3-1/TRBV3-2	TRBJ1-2	CASNRQGVEAGYTF	TGTGCCAGCAACCGACAGGGCGTTGAGGCTGGCTACACCTTC
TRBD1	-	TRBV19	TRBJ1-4	CASSTARTGGFAINEKLFF	TGTGCCAGTAGTACCGCGCGGACAGGGGGCTTCGCAATTAATGAAAAACTGTTTTTT
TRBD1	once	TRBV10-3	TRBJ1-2	CAITKGQGNYGYTF	TGTGCCATCACCAAGGGACAGGGGAACTATGGCTACACCTTC
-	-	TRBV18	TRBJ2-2	CASSFQQNTGELFF	TGTGCCAGCTCATTCCAACAGAACACCGGGGAGCTGTTTTTT
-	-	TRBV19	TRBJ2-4	CASSLQGSAKNIQYF	TGTGCCAGTAGTCTTCAGGGGTCTGCCAAAAACATTCAGTACTTC
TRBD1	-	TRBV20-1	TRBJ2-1	CSAGTGLSQFF	TGCAGTGCTGGGACAGGCCTTTCGCAGTTCTTC
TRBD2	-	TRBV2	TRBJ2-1	CASTPTSGNYNEQFF	TGTGCCAGCACTCCTACTAGCGGTAACTACAATGAGCAGTTCTTC
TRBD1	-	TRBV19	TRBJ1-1	CASTPTGWRKAEAFF	TGTGCCAGTACCCCGACAGGGTGGAGAAAGGCTGAAGCTTTCTTT
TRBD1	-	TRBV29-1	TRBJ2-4	CSATDRGNENIQYF	TGCAGCGCGACCGACAGGGGTAACGAAAACATTCAGTACTTC
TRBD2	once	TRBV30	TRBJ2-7	CAWTTSVEQYF	TGTGCCTGGACGACTAGCGTCGAGCAGTACTTC
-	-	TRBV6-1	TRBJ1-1	CASSEGQMNTEAFF	TGTGCCAGCAGTGAAGGACAGATGAACACTGAAGCTTTCTTT
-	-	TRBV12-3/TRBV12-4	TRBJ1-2	CASSWEGRGGYTF	TGTGCCAGCAGTTGGGAGGGTAGGGGTGGCTACACCTTC
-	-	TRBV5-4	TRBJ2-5	CASSLRGPRETQYF	TGTGCCAGCAGCTTACGGGGTCCCAGGGAGACCCAGTACTTC